This T cell receptor (beta chain) was obtained from a study of memory CD4+ T cells and cytomegalovirus serostatus. In its sample, this clone was seen a few times. Single viable CD3+CD4+CD8-CD45RO+ cells were sorted as the memory CD4+ T cells. Donors' CMV status reflects serum IgG against pp150, pp28, p38, p52. Germline-derived CDR1 and CDR2 are SGHDN and FVKESK. CDR3 length: 16 residues. V lost 4 bases, J lost 0 bases, and 13 bases lay in between. Profiling relied on immunoSEQ multiplex PCR, and the TCRdb table lists in-frame clones only, not all of them. The sample records 40,000 to 50,000 clones, about 80% being singletons.

The sequence derives from an adult in good health and CMV-seronegative. V and J are TRBV14 and TRBJ1-3; D unresolved. Material for sequencing was memory CD4+ T cells from blood. This CDR3 is CASSPLGPSSGNTIYF. As DNA, the CDR3 is TGTGCCAGCAGCCCCCTTGGGCCGAGCTCTGGAAACACCATATATTTT.